This entry describes one T cell receptor (beta chain). Antigen specificity is unknown. The V gene end was trimmed by 6 bases and the J gene end by 5 bases; junction bases not matched to a gene: 4. The CDR3 sequence is 13 residues long. In germline, CDR1 is MNHNS, CDR2 SASEGT. TCRdb fed the 5' RACE reads into MiXCR, producing one record per CDR3 protein. The data show hundreds of thousands of distinct CDR3 sequences, under 9% seen once. The sample belongs to a study of identical twins. Findings of the study overall: Fewer insertions were carried by abundant cord blood beta clonotypes, but none was seen in memory repertoires.

These data were also reused for a study on yellow fever vaccine responses in identical twins. This second study says: The T cell response to vaccination in identical twins was reportedly partly convergent and partly personalized.

The sequence was obtained from a woman between 18 and 29 years old in good health. The rearrangement uses TRBV6-1 and TRBJ2-7, with 10 bases matching TRBD1. The sequencing input was PBMCs. The CDR3 DNA reads TGTGCCAGCAGCAGACAGGGGGCCGACGAGCAGTACTTC. Translated: CASSRQGADEQYF.